These 12 T cell receptor beta chains were all obtained from the same sample, sequenced in a study of post-analysis software for immune sequencing data. Every TCR beta cDNA library bore unique molecular identifiers. One entry per CDR3 protein, called by TCRdb with MiXCR from the PCR reads. Found here are under 200,000 distinct CDR3 sequences, 35% to 40% of them singletons; the top ten hold 25% to 30%. The sample consisted of blood, taken after autologous hematopoietic stem cell transplantation. These TCRs come from a girl aged 5-17 years with multiple sclerosis.

The genes are TRBV7-2 and TRBJ2-7, with TRBD2 as a possible D gene (5 bases). Germline V gene data show CDR1 as SGHTA and CDR2 as FQGNSA. V lost 5 bases and J lost 0, with 17 bases in between. This CDR3 contains 16 residues. The CDR3 coding sequence is TGTGCCAGCAGCCCCTCCTGGGCGGGCCACTCCTACGAGCAGTACTTC. Protein product: CASSPSWAGHSYEQYF.

This chain links TRBV5-1 with TRBJ1-6; 7 nucleotides line up with TRBD1. Germline-derived CDR1 and CDR2 are SGHRS and YFSETQ. This CDR3 comprises 14 residues. The ends lost 4 bases at V and 12 bases at J; junction bases unmatched: 10. Here the CDR3 DNA reads TGCGCCAGCAGCCCGCGGGACAGCCAAGGACCCCTCCACTTT. Translation gives CASSPRDSQGPLHF.

This sequence joins TRBV7-2 and TRBJ2-1; TRBD2 aligns across 13 bases. The CDR3 has 15 amino acids. After removal of 5 bases from V and 4 bases from J, the junction contained 2 bases not matched to a gene. Looked up from germline, CDR1 is SGHTA and CDR2 is FQGNSA. The CDR3, as DNA: TGTGCCAGCAGCAAACTAGCGGGAGGGTACAATGAGCAGTTCTTC. As protein: CASSKLAGGYNEQFF.

V is TRBV18 and J is TRBJ1-2; maybe TRBD1 (5 bases). The CDR3 spans 15 residues. The germline gives CDR1 KGHSH, CDR2 LQKENI. Trimming took off 2 bases at V and 2 bases at J, with 12 bases between the two ends. CDR3 residues: CASSPNGGANYGYTF. The CDR3, as DNA: TGTGCCAGCTCACCAAACGGGGGAGCCAACTATGGCTACACCTTC.

The V gene is TRBV7-8, the J gene TRBJ1-1; TRBD1 aligns across 8 bases. This CDR3 has 13 residues. Losses at the gene ends were 8 bases for V and 2 bases for J; bases not matched to a gene: 4. Germline V gives CDR1 SGHVS, CDR2 FQNEAQ. This CDR3 is CASGTGLNTEAFF. The DNA of the CDR3 is TGTGCCAGCGGGACAGGTTTAAACACTGAAGCTTTCTTT.

This clonotype has just a few counts. The rearrangement links TRBV5-1 to TRBJ1-1; D gene uncertain. Between the trimmed V and J ends, which lost 0 bases and 5 bases, there was a span of 14 bases. The CDR3 has 15 amino acids. Germline CDR1 SGHRS, CDR2 YFSETQ. In DNA form, the CDR3 reads TGCGCCAGCAGCTTGGGGCCCGGGGTGGAAACTGAAGCTTTCTTT. Translation: CASSLGPGVETEAFF.

J is TRBJ2-3 and V is TRBV14, with D tentatively TRBD2 (5 bases). CDR3 length equals 15 residues. Trimming stripped 4 bases from V and 0 bases from J, with 11 bases between. Germline V gives CDR1 SGHDN, CDR2 FVKESK. The CDR3 DNA reads TGTGCCAGCAGCCCAGCGGCCTTCAGCACAGATACGCAGTATTTT. Its translation: CASSPAAFSTDTQYF.

The chain is built from TRBV12-3 or TRBV12-4 and TRBJ2-7, with D hard to call. Trimming removed 5 bases from V and 3 bases from J, with 14 bases in between. The CDR3 is made up of 14 amino acids. The CDR3 spells CASSLDLYIYEQYF. In DNA, the CDR3 is TGTGCCAGCAGTCTTGACTTATATATCTACGAGCAGTACTTC.

This clonotype was counted between two and nine times. The chain is built from TRBV6-2 or TRBV6-3 and TRBJ1-5; 7 nucleotides align to TRBD1. This CDR3 has 12 residues. Trimming at V came to 8 bases and at J to 5 bases, leaving 3 bases not matched to a gene. Germline CDR1 MNHEY, CDR2 SVGEGT. This chain's CDR3 is CASWQGDQPQHF. The CDR3 nucleotides read TGTGCCAGCTGGCAGGGGGATCAGCCCCAGCATTTT.

This clonotype was observed a handful of times. The V call is TRBV12-3 or TRBV12-4, the J call TRBJ1-1, with D unclear. The CDR3 is 13 residues long. The ends were cut back, 7 bases at V and 3 bases at J, with 12 bases in the middle. This CDR3 is CASTPLGDTEAFF. The CDR3 DNA sequence: TGTGCCAGCACCCCTCTTGGGGACACTGAAGCTTTCTTT.

This clonotype has only a few counts. The V gene is TRBV5-4, the J gene TRBJ2-2; 7 nucleotides match TRBD1. The CDR3 contains 16 residues. Unmatched junction bases numbered 9, after V lost 3 bases and J lost 4 bases. Germline CDR1 is SGHNT and CDR2 is YYREEE (reference sequence). CDR3 region: CASSYRQGSGTGELFF. CDR3 coding DNA: TGTGCCAGCAGCTACCGACAGGGATCTGGCACCGGGGAGCTGTTTTTT.

V is TRBV7-8 and J is TRBJ1-5; TRBD1 agrees at 7 bases. The trim removed 3 bases at V and 3 bases at J, leaving 20 bases unmatched. The CDR3 runs to 20 residues. CDR1 and CDR2 from the germline V gene are SGHVS and FQNEAQ. The CDR3: CASSFFSLGQGRGHNQPQHF. CDR3 nucleotide sequence: TGTGCCAGCAGCTTCTTTTCATTGGGGCAGGGAAGGGGGCACAATCAGCCCCAGCATTTT.